Listed below are T cell receptor beta chains from one sample, sequenced in a study of blood T cells in healthy people across ages. One entry per CDR3 protein, called by TCRdb with MiXCR from the 5' RACE reads. The data show fewer than 950,000 distinct CDR3 sequences, about 37% seen once. Input material: blood. These receptors came from a young man in good health. Each CDR3 is given with its conserved first and last residue. A D gene is named only where the DNA matches it firmly. Clone sizes are given selectively: once, few, many, or a class where the clone is expanded.

TRBV7-2	NA	NA	TRBJ1-2	CASSLASGSGYTF	TGTGCCAGCAGCTTAGCGTCAGGGAGTGGCTACACCTTC
TRBV4-1	NA	NA	TRBJ1-2	CASSPAKGGDFYGYTF	TGCGCCAGCAGCCCAGCGAAAGGCGGCGACTTCTATGGCTACACCTTC
TRBV9	few	NA	TRBJ1-2	CASSTRQDPRGYTF	TGTGCCAGCAGCACCCGACAGGACCCCCGGGGCTACACCTTC
TRBV6-2/TRBV6-3	NA	NA	TRBJ1-4	CASIAALNEKLFF	TGTGCCAGCATAGCCGCCCTGAATGAAAAACTGTTTTTT
TRBV12-3/TRBV12-4	many	TRBD1	TRBJ2-7	CASSPGTGGILYEQYF	TGTGCCAGCAGTCCCGGGACAGGGGGCATTCTCTACGAGCAGTACTTC
TRBV27	few	TRBD1	TRBJ1-4	CASSRQGSWEKLFF	TGTGCCAGCAGTCGACAGGGCTCTTGGGAAAAACTGTTTTTT
TRBV4-3	NA	TRBD2	TRBJ2-1	CASSQDGEGEQFF	TGCGCCAGCAGCCAAGACGGGGAGGGTGAGCAGTTCTTC
TRBV6-6	NA	NA	TRBJ2-7	CASSYVEGIYEQYF	TGTGCCAGCAGTTACGTGGAGGGGATCTACGAGCAGTACTTC
TRBV4-3	NA	NA	TRBJ2-1	CASSQEARYEQFF	TGCGCCAGCAGCCAAGAAGCTAGATATGAGCAGTTCTTC
TRBV30	NA	NA	TRBJ2-5	CAGEDRSAQYF	TGTGCCGGGGAGGACAGGAGTGCGCAGTACTTC
TRBV20-1	NA	NA	TRBJ1-1	CSASPHPVRGAEAFF	TGCAGTGCTTCACCTCACCCGGTGAGAGGTGCTGAAGCTTTCTTT
TRBV5-1	NA	NA	TRBJ1-4	CASSSGRTRREKLFF	TGCGCCAGCAGCTCTGGACGGACTAGAAGAGAAAAACTGTTTTTT
TRBV4-3	few	NA	TRBJ2-7	CASSVSRGQTYEQYF	TGCGCCAGCAGTGTAAGTAGAGGCCAAACCTACGAGCAGTACTTC
TRBV11-1	NA	NA	TRBJ2-5	CASSFLLGPTETQYF	TGTGCCAGCAGCTTCCTCCTAGGACCCACGGAGACCCAGTACTTC
TRBV7-2	NA	NA	TRBJ2-3	CASSKDGVDTQYF	TGTGCCAGCAGCAAAGATGGGGTGGATACGCAGTATTTT
TRBV20-1	few	TRBD2	TRBJ2-1	CSATSGATSYNEQFF	TGCAGTGCTACGAGCGGGGCGACTTCCTACAATGAGCAGTTCTTC
TRBV7-3	few	NA	TRBJ1-1	CASAASHSNTEAFF	TGTGCCAGCGCTGCCTCCCACTCGAACACTGAAGCTTTCTTT
TRBV7-9	many	NA	TRBJ2-3	CASFDRDWTTDTQYF	TGTGCCAGCTTCGACAGGGACTGGACCACAGATACGCAGTATTTT
TRBV12-3/TRBV12-4	NA	NA	TRBJ2-2	CASSFLSPNTGELFF	TGTGCCAGCAGTTTTTTGAGTCCTAACACCGGGGAGCTGTTTTTT
TRBV7-2	NA	TRBD1	TRBJ2-5	CASSLAGQGTNEQYF	TGTGCCAGCAGCTTAGCGGGACAGGGGACGAATGAGCAGTACTTC
TRBV20-1	NA	TRBD2	TRBJ2-3	CSARPGLAHPYTQYF	TGCAGTGCTAGGCCGGGACTAGCGCACCCTTATACGCAGTATTTT
TRBV27	NA	TRBD1	TRBJ1-5	CASSLSSPWTGDSYSNQPQHF	TGTGCCAGCAGTTTATCCTCCCCCTGGACAGGGGATAGCTATAGCAATCAGCCCCAGCATTTT
TRBV28	NA	NA	TRBJ2-1	CASSPHRGNEQFF	TGTGCCAGCAGTCCCCATCGAGGGAATGAGCAGTTCTTC
TRBV5-1	NA	NA	TRBJ2-2	CASGRLEGAGELFF	TGCGCCAGCGGGAGGCTCGAGGGTGCCGGGGAGCTGTTTTTT
TRBV20-1	NA	NA	TRBJ2-2	CSAPPVVGGEDTGELFF	TGCAGTGCTCCGCCTGTAGTCGGCGGGGAAGACACCGGGGAGCTGTTTTTT
TRBV6-2/TRBV6-3	NA	NA	TRBJ1-5	CASSDTGQWAQHF	TGTGCCAGCAGCGACACCGGACAGTGGGCCCAGCATTTT
TRBV15	many	NA	TRBJ1-2	CATSGGRTSNYGYTF	TGTGCCACCAGCGGTGGAAGGACATCTAACTATGGCTACACCTTC
TRBV20-1	NA	NA	TRBJ1-2	CSARGLGAGTTNYGYTF	TGCAGTGCTAGAGGGCTTGGTGCCGGGACGACTAACTATGGCTACACCTTC
TRBV12-3/TRBV12-4	few	NA	TRBJ1-1	CASTGQRGTEAFF	TGTGCCAGCACTGGACAGCGGGGCACTGAAGCTTTCTTT
TRBV6-4	NA	TRBD1	TRBJ1-1	CASKLDRGGTEAFF	TGTGCCAGCAAACTTGACAGGGGAGGCACTGAAGCTTTCTTT
TRBV27	NA	TRBD2	TRBJ2-5	CASSFGLAGFLRDEQYF	TGTGCCAGCAGTTTTGGGCTAGCGGGGTTTCTGAGAGATGAGCAGTACTTC
TRBV12-3/TRBV12-4	NA	TRBD1	TRBJ2-7	CASRGDRVQAGRNEQYF	TGTGCCAGCAGGGGGGACAGGGTACAGGCAGGGCGCAATGAGCAGTACTTC
TRBV12-3/TRBV12-4	few	NA	TRBJ1-5	CASMVSVHSNQPQHF	TGTGCCAGCATGGTATCAGTCCATAGCAATCAGCCCCAGCATTTT
TRBV20-1	few	NA	TRBJ1-1	CSARDLGSLIMNTEAFF	TGCAGTGCTAGAGATCTCGGGAGTCTAATAATGAACACTGAAGCTTTCTTT